The 22 T cell receptor beta chains below all came from one sample that was sequenced in a study of cytomegalovirus exposure and HLA in healthy donors. PCR employed 60 Vbeta and 13 Jbeta primers. Sequencing used immunoSEQ multiplex PCR; TCRdb keeps in-frame clones, though not all of them. The sample consists of more than 140,000 clones, around 79% of them appearing once. Input material: PBMCs. The source of these receptors is a man younger than 45 in good health and CMV-seropositive.

The chain joins TRBV28 to TRBJ2-7, with 8 bases identical to TRBD2. The CDR3 is 13 residues long. V was pared by 6 bases and J by 3 bases, with 4 bases of the junction left unmatched. The germline CDR1 and CDR2 sequences are MDHEN and SYDVKM. CDR3 sequence: CASRFRGGYEQYF. In DNA form, the CDR3 reads TGTGCCAGCAGGTTTCGGGGGGGCTACGAGCAGTACTTC.

The J gene is TRBJ1-3, the V gene TRBV5-1, with a possible D match to TRBD1 (5 bases). The CDR3 is 15 amino acids. The germline gives CDR1 SGHRS, CDR2 YFSETQ. Trimming left V 4 bases short and J 1 base short, with 12 bases between. This chain's CDR3 is CASSQNQGSGNTIYF. For the CDR3, the DNA is TGCGCCAGCAGCCAGAACCAGGGATCTGGAAACACCATATATTTT.

The CDR3, as DNA: TGTGCCACCAGCACCAACCCTCCAACAGGGATCGGGCCCTACAATGAGCAGTTCTTC. This gives the protein CATSTNPPTGIGPYNEQFF. The V call is TRBV15, the J call TRBJ2-1; D perhaps matches TRBD1 (6 bases). CDR1 and CDR2 from the germline V gene are LNHNV and YYDKDF (reference sequence). This CDR3 has 19 residues. Trimming removed 4 bases from V and 2 bases from J, with 24 bases in between.

This sequence joins TRBV28 and TRBJ1-6; D is perhaps TRBD1 (5 bases). Per germline, CDR1 MDHEN and CDR2 SYDVKM. Trimming removed 10 bases at V and 6 bases at J, with 19 bases between. The CDR3 runs to 15 residues. The CDR3 coding sequence is TGTGCCACCACCCCGGGGGGGAACACTAATTCACCCCTCCACTTT. It specifies CATTPGGNTNSPLHF. The variable domain in full, completed from reference TRBV28 and TRBJ1-6, reads DVKVTQSSRYLVKRTGEKVFLECVQDMDHENMFWYRQDPGLGLRLIYFSYDVKMKEKGDIPEGYSVSREKKERFSLILESASTNQTSMYLCATTPGGNTNSPLHFGNGTRLTVT.

CDR3 residues: CASSYSPGTRAFF. The CDR3 coding sequence is TGTGCCAGCAGTTACTCGCCCGGGACAAGAGCTTTCTTT. The genes are TRBV6-6 and TRBJ1-1; TRBD1 might be the D (6 bases). Germline values: CDR1 MNHNY, CDR2 SVGAGI (reference sequence). Trimming removed 0 bases from V and 10 bases from J, with 12 bases in between. CDR3 length equals 13 residues.

In its sample, this clone was seen once. The chain is built from TRBV11-2 and TRBJ2-7, with no clear D. The germline CDR1 and CDR2 sequences are SGHAT and FQNNGV. The V end was cut by 5 bases, the J end by 1 base, with 12 bases between. The CDR3 is made up of 14 amino acids. In nucleotides, the CDR3 is TGTGCCAGCAGCCCCTCCTCCCTTTCCTACGAGCAGTACTTC. Amino acid sequence: CASSPSSLSYEQYF.

This clone was seen a handful of times. The V gene is TRBV10-2, the J gene TRBJ2-7; maybe TRBD2 (6 bases). The V end was cut by 4 bases, the J end by 6 bases, with 16 bases between. The CDR3 consists of 14 residues. Per the germline V gene, CDR1 is WSHSY and CDR2 is SAAADI. The CDR3 bases are TGCGCCAGCAGTGTTACACTCCGGGAGCGCGAGCAGTACTTC. Translating gives CASSVTLREREQYF.

This sequence joins TRBV7-9 and TRBJ2-5, with 9 nucleotides matching TRBD2. With V trimmed by 1 base and J by 6 bases, 9 bases remained unmatched. CDR3 length equals 16 residues. Germline V gene sequence: CDR1 SEHNR, CDR2 FQNEAQ (reference sequence). The chain's CDR3 is CASSLGDSGRLKTQYF. In DNA form, the CDR3 reads TGTGCCAGCAGCTTAGGGGATAGCGGGAGATTAAAGACCCAGTACTTC.

V gene TRBV9 combines with J gene TRBJ1-1; no firm D call. Germline assignment: CDR1 SGDLS and CDR2 YYNGEE. With 0 bases removed from V and 3 bases from J, the gap between germline ends came to 6 bases. This CDR3 spans 13 amino acids. The CDR3 spells CASSVAADTEAFF. CDR3 nucleotides: TGTGCCAGCAGCGTAGCCGCGGACACTGAAGCTTTCTTT.

This sequence joins TRBV6-1 and TRBJ1-6, with 9 bases identical to TRBD1. From germline, CDR1 is MNHNS and CDR2 SASEGT. This CDR3 comprises 15 residues. Trimming took 6 bases from V and 10 from J; bases not matched to a gene: 10. CDR3 nucleotides: TGTGCCAGCAGGGGACAGGGAAGGAGGGGATCACCCCTCCACTTT. This translates into CASRGQGRRGSPLHF.

The chain couples TRBV5-6 to TRBJ2-5; 13 nucleotides match TRBD2. This CDR3 has 16 residues. Germline values: CDR1 SGHDT, CDR2 YYEEEE. V gave up 3 bases and J gave up 2 bases; unmatched junction bases: 4. The CDR3 here is CASSSQLAGGQETQYF. The CDR3 coding sequence is TGTGCCAGCAGCTCCCAACTAGCGGGGGGGCAAGAGACCCAGTACTTC.

The chain couples TRBV7-2 to TRBJ2-5; D call uncertain. Trimming removed 5 bases at V and 1 base at J, with 8 bases between. The CDR3 runs 13 residues. Germline V gene sequence: CDR1 SGHTA, CDR2 FQGNSA. The CDR3 DNA follows: TGTGCCAGCAGCCCCTTTGTCCAAGAGACCCAGTACTTC. It is translated as CASSPFVQETQYF. The full variable domain, its missing parts supplied by reference TRBV7-2 and TRBJ2-5, is GAGVSQSPSNKVTEKGKDVELRCDPISGHTALYWYRQSLGQGLEFLIYFQGNSAPDKSGLPSDRFSAERTGGSVSTLTIQRTQQEDSAVYLCASSPFVQETQYFGPGTRLLVL.

The chain couples TRBV5-1 to TRBJ1-1, with D perhaps matching TRBD1 (5 bases). V was shortened by 4 bases and J by 4 bases, with 17 bases between the two germline ends. The CDR3 is 15 amino acids. Germline CDR1 and CDR2: SGHRS and YFSETQ. CDR3 sequence reads: CASSATSGPGTEAFF. The CDR3 DNA reads as TGCGCCAGCAGCGCCACTTCAGGGCCGGGCACTGAAGCTTTCTTT.

The chain is built from TRBV4-3 and TRBJ2-3, with D uncertain. V was shortened by 0 bases and J by 4 bases, with 8 bases between the two germline ends. The CDR3 contains 14 residues. Germline CDR1 is LGHNA and CDR2 is YSLEER. This CDR3 reads CASSQEWSPDTQYF. Here the CDR3 DNA reads TGCGCCAGCAGCCAAGAATGGAGCCCAGATACGCAGTATTTT.

The chain employs TRBV19 and TRBJ2-2; TRBD2 matches at 12 bases. This CDR3 spans 17 amino acids. From germline, CDR1 is LNHDA and CDR2 SQIVND (reference sequence). The V gene end was trimmed by 5 bases and the J gene end by 6 bases; junction bases not matched to a gene: 10. The CDR3 bases are TGTGCCAGTAGTCCCTCTAGCGGGAGGGGGTGGCCCGGGGAGCTGTTTTTT. Its translation: CASSPSSGRGWPGELFF.

This chain uses TRBV6-6 with TRBJ1-1; D gene ambiguous. This CDR3 region has 13 residues. The germline V and J ends were trimmed by 3 bases and 1 base, with 6 bases remaining between them. Germline values: CDR1 MNHNY, CDR2 SVGAGI (reference sequence). CDR3 nucleotide sequence: TGTGCCAGCAGTTATAGTGAGAACACTGAAGCTTTCTTT. It is translated as CASSYSENTEAFF.

The chain carries TRBV9 and TRBJ1-5; D not certain. Germline assignment: CDR1 SGDLS and CDR2 YYNGEE. V was cut by 0 bases and J by 4 bases, with 11 bases left in between. This CDR3 spans 15 amino acids. The CDR3 DNA sequence: TGTGCCAGCAGCGTAGGTGGCAATCATAATCAGCCCCAGCATTTT. Its protein is CASSVGGNHNQPQHF. The full variable domain, in which reference TRBV9 and TRBJ1-5 provide the parts outside the CDR3, is DSGVTQTPKHLITATGQRVTLRCSPRSGDLSVYWYQQSLDQGLQFLIQYYNGEERAKGNILERFSAQQFPDLHSELNLSSLELGDSALYFCASSVGGNHNQPQHFGDGTRLSIL.

The V gene is TRBV10-3, the J gene TRBJ2-7; D possibly corresponds to TRBD2 (6 bases). The V end was cut by 0 bases, the J end by 6 bases, with 18 bases between. CDR1 is ENHRY and CDR2 is SYGVKD in the germline V gene. The CDR3 spans 16 residues. CDR3 residues: CAISESVAGSLGEQYF. The CDR3 DNA follows: TGTGCCATCAGTGAGTCGGTCGCGGGGAGTTTGGGCGAGCAGTACTTC.

The chain is built from TRBV6-1 and TRBJ2-5; 9 bases agree with TRBD1. Germline CDR1 is MNHNS and CDR2 is SASEGT. V shed 7 bases and J 4 bases; nucleotides not matched to a gene: 4. This CDR3 has 13 amino acids. The CDR3 region is CASTPDRGETQYF. CDR3 sequence (DNA): TGTGCCAGCACCCCGGACAGGGGAGAGACCCAGTACTTC.

The CDR3 nucleotides read TGTGCCAGCATACGTTCGACAGGGGGATCGAACACTGAAGCTTTCTTT. Translation: CASIRSTGGSNTEAFF. The gene calls are TRBV7-9 and TRBJ1-1, with 9 bases that match TRBD1. Losses at the gene ends were 7 bases for V and 1 base for J; bases not matched to a gene: 10. The CDR3 runs to 16 residues. CDR1 SEHNR and CDR2 FQNEAQ come from the germline V gene (reference sequence).

The table lists this clone with a few counts. The chain combines TRBV4-3 with TRBJ2-3; 12 bases agree with TRBD2. The CDR3 runs 16 residues. After removal of 0 bases from V and 3 bases from J, the junction contained 1 base not matched to a gene. Germline V gene sequence: CDR1 LGHNA, CDR2 YSLEER. CDR3 bases: TGCGCCAGCAGCCAAGAACTAGCGGGGGGAACAGATACGCAGTATTTT. Translation gives CASSQELAGGTDTQYF.

This chain joins TRBV30 and TRBJ1-1; 8 bases are a match to TRBD1. The CDR3 totals 14 residues. Germline values: CDR1 GTSNPN, CDR2 SVGIG (reference sequence). Trimming removed 2 bases from V and 4 bases from J; junction bases left unmatched: 6. CDR3 sequence: CAWSPGGEGTEAFF. DNA for the CDR3: TGTGCCTGGAGTCCAGGGGGCGAGGGCACTGAAGCTTTCTTT.